This paragraph reports one TCR beta chain. This specimen belongs to a study of cytomegalovirus exposure and HLA in healthy donors. PCR was performed using 60 Vbeta and 13 Jbeta primers. The table came from immunoSEQ multiplex PCR; TCRdb's copy has only in-frame clones and leaves some out. The data hold approximately 210,000 clones, with about 88% observed a single time. The source of this sequence is a woman younger than 30 in good health and CMV-seronegative. The sample was PBMCs.

CDR3 nucleotides: TGTGCCAGCAGTTTTGTGTGGACAGGGGATTCTGGGGCCAACGTCCTGACTTTC. Translation gives CASSFVWTGDSGANVLTF. This chain joins TRBV28 and TRBJ2-6; 9 bases agree with TRBD1. J was trimmed by 1 base and V by 3 bases; bases with no gene match: 7. The V gene's germline CDR1 is MDHEN and CDR2 SYDVKM. This CDR3 contains 18 residues.